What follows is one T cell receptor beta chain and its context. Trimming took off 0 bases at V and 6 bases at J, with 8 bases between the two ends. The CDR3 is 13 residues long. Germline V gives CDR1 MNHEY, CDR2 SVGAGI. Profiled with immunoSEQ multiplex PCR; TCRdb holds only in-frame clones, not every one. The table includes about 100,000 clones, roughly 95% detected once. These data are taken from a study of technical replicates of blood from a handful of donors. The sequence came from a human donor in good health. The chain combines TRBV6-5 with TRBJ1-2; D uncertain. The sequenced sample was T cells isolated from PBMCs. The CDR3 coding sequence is TGTGCCAGCAGTTACTCGAACGGGGATGGCTACACCTTC. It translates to CASSYSNGDGYTF.